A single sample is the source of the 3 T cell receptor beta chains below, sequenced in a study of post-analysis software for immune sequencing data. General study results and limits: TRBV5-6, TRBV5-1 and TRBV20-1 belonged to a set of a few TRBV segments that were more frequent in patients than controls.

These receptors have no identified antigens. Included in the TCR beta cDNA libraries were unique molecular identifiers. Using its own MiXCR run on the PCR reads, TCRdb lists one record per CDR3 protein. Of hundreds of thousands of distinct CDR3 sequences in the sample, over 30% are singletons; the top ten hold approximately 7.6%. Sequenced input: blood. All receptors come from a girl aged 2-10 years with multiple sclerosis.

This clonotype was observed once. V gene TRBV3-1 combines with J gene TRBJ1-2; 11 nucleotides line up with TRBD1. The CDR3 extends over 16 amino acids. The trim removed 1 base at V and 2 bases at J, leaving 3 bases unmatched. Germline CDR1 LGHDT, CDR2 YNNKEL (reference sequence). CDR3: CASSQVGQGANYGYTF. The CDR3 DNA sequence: TGTGCCAGCAGCCAAGTCGGACAGGGGGCGAACTATGGCTACACCTTC.

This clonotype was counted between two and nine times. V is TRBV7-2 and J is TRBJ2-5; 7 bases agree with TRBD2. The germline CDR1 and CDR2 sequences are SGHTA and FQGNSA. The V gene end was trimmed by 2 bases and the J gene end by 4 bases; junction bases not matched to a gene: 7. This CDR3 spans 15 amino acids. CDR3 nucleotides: TGTGCCAGCAGCTTAAGGAGGTGGGAGGGAGAGACCCAGTACTTC. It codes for CASSLRRWEGETQYF. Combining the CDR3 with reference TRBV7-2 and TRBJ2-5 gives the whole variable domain GAGVSQSPSNKVTEKGKDVELRCDPISGHTALYWYRQSLGQGLEFLIYFQGNSAPDKSGLPSDRFSAERTGGSVSTLTIQRTQQEDSAVYLCASSLRRWEGETQYFGPGTRLLVL.

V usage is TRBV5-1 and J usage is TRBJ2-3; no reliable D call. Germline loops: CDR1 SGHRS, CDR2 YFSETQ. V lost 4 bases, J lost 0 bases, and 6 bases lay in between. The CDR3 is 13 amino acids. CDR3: CASSVSSTDTQYF. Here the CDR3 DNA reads TGCGCCAGCAGCGTTTCGAGCACAGATACGCAGTATTTT.